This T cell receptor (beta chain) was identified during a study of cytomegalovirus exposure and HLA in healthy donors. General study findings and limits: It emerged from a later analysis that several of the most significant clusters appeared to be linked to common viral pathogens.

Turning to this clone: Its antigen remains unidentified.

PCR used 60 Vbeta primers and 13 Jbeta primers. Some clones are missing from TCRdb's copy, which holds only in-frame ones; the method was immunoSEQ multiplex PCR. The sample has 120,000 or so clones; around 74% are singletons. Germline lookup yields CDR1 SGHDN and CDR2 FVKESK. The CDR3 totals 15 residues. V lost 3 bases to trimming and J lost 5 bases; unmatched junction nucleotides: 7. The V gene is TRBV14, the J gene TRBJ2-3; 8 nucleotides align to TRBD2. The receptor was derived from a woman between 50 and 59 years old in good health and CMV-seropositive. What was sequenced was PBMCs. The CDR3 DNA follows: TGTGCCAGCAGCCATTTGCGGGGGGCTATAGATACGCAGTATTTT. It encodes CASSHLRGAIDTQYF.